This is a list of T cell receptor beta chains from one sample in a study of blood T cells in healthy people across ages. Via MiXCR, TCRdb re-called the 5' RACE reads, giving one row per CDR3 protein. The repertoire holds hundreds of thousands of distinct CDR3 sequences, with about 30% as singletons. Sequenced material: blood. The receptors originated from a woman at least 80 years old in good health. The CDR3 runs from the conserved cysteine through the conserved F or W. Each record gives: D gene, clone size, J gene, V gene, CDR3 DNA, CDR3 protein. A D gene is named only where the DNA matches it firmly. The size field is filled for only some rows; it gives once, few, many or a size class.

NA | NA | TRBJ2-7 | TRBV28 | TGTGCCAGCAGTCTAAGGGGAATAGCCTACGAGCAGTACTTC | CASSLRGIAYEQYF
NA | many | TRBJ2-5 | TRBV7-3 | TGTGCCAGCAGCTCCTCACTCGGAGAGACCCAGTACTTC | CASSSSLGETQYF
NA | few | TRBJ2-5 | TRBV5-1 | NA | CASTQGALGDPVLHF
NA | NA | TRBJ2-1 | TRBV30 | TGTGCCTGGAAGAATGGGCGGCGGGGCTTCTACAATGAGCAGTTCTTC | CAWKNGRRGFYNEQFF
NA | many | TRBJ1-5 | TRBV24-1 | TGTGCCACCAGTGACACGGGGGTTCGAGGGCAGCCCCAGCATTTT | CATSDTGVRGQPQHF
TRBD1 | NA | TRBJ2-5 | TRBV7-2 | TGTGCCAGCAGCTTAGAACCAGCAGGGGGAGAGACCCAGTACTTC | CASSLEPAGGETQYF
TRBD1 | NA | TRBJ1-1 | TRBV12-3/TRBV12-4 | TGTGCCAGCAGTACCCCTGGGGCAGGGGGCACTGAAGCTTTCTTT | CASSTPGAGGTEAFF
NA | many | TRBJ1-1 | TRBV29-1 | TGCAGCGTTGATACCCGTGGAGCTTTCTTT | CSVDTRGAFF
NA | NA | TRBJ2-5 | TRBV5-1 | TGCGCCAGCAGCCATTCGACAGGGAGGAAAGAGACCCAGTACTTC | CASSHSTGRKETQYF
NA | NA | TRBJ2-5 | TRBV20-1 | TGCAGTGCCACGGGAACTATAGAGACCCAGTACTTC | CSATGTIETQYF
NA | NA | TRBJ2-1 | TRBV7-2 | TGTGCCAGCACGAAAACGACTTACAATGAGCAGTTCTTC | CASTKTTYNEQFF
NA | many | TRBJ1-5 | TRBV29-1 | TGCAGCGTTTCCACCGGGGTTAGGCAGCCCCAGCATTTT | CSVSTGVRQPQHF
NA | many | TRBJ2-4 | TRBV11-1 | TGTGCCAGCAGCTCGCCCCCGGTTCAGAGCAAAAACATTCAGTACTTC | CASSSPPVQSKNIQYF
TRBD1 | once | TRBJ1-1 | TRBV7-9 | TGTGCCAGCAGCTTAAGTCAGGGGGCTTCGGGCACTGAAGCTTTCTTT | CASSLSQGASGTEAFF
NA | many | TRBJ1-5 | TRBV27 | TGTGCCAGCAGTCAAGGGGATCAGCCCCAGCATTTT | CASSQGDQPQHF
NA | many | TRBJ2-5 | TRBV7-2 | TGTGCCAGCAGCTTAGGTATGACGCAAGAGACCCAGTACTTC | CASSLGMTQETQYF
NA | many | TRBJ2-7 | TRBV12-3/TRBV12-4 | TGTGCCAGCAGTTTAAGAAGCGACTTCTCCTACGAGCAGTACTTC | CASSLRSDFSYEQYF
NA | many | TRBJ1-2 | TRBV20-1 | TGCAGTGCTAGAAAACCGACAAACTATGGCTACACCTTC | CSARKPTNYGYTF
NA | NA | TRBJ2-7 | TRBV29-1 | TGCAGCGTTGAAGAAACAGGCTACGAGCAGTACTTC | CSVEETGYEQYF
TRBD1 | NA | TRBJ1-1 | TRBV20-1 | TGCAGTGCTAGAGATCCCAGGGGGCAACGAAAAACTGAAGCTTTCTTT | CSARDPRGQRKTEAFF
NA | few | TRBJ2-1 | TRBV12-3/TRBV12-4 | TGTGCCAGCAGTTTGGGCTCCCGCTGCTTCTTC | CASSLGSRCFF
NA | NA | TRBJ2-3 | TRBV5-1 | TGCGCCAGCAGCTTGCAGGGGAGGGGCCCCCGCACAGATACGCAGTATTTT | CASSLQGRGPRTDTQYF